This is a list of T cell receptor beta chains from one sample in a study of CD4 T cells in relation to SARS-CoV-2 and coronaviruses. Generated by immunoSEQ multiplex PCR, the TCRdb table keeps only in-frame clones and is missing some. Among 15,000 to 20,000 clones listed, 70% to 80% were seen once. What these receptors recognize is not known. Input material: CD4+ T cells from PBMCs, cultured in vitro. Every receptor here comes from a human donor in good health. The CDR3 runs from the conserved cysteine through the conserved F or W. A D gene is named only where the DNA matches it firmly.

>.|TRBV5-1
CASRREGWGTNEKLFF
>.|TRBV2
CASRYGEGTEAFF
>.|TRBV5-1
CASSLEGGVAAF
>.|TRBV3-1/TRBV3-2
CASTQRALRETQYF
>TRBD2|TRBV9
CASSVAGSSGRANTGELFF
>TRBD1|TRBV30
CAWSPSGGQTKLFF
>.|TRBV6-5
CASRGLPLEQYF
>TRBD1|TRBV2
CASGYRGSETQYF
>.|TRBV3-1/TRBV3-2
CASSPEATNYGYTF
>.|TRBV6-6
CASSYRKDREAFF
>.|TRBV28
CASRGGAWTYNEQFF
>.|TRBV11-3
CASSRGPYEQYF
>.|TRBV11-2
CASSLDQNLSEQYF
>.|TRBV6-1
CASSDDGFRSGANVLTF
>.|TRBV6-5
CASSRDIRETQYF
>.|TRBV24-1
CATERGGSNEQFF
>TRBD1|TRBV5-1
CASSVRTGETYGYTF
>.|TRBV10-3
CAISESTPETVYEQYF
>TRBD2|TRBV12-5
CASGLALGGIAGIYSGANVLTF
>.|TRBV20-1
CSASTGRESGELFF
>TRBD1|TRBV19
CASSKRADRADYGYTF
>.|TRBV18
CASSLTGKTDSNQPQHF
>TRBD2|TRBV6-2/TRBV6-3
CASSPGTSGRLPYNEQFF
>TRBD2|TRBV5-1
CASSFSGRGETQYF
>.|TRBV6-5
CASSYSSAAGELFF
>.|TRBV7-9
CASSGKFF
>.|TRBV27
CASSLRGTEAFF
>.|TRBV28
CASSPDGTLGNTIYF
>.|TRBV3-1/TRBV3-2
CASSQSLSANYGYTF
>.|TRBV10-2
CASSESYGGHPGANVLTF
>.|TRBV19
CASSIPLGGGHTEAFF
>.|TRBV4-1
CASSQDPPTSVNTEAFF
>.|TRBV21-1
CASSKCMPPRRTTDTQYF
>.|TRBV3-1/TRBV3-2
CASSSPRAPEAFF
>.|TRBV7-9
CASSQDGQPTYEQYF
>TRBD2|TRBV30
CAWSMGLAGTDTQYF
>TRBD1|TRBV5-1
CASSFGQGGLLNTEAFF
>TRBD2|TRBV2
CASSAGAGPDTQYF
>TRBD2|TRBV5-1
CASSLGGRKAGEQFF
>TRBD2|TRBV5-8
CASRLAPSYEQYF
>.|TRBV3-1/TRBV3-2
CASSRERTSEAFF
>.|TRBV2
CASTDLNYNEQFF
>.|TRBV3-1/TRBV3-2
CASSLPPYNEQFF
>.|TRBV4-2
CASSQDMETGANTGELFF
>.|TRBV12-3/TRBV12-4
CASSLYGADTQYF
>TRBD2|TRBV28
CASSFSGSRSYEQYF
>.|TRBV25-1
CASSDSGTEAFF
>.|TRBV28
CASSPGARTGELFF
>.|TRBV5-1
CASRGDGGATGELFF
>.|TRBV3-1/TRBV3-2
CASSQAAEGGYTF
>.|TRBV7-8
CASSFGGATNEKLFF
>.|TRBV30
CAWSPSFGLSGANVLTF
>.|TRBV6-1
CASSERDLFRLFF
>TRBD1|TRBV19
CASSGDRGLYSNQPQHF
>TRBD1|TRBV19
CASKTDRGKGTEAFF
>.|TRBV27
CASSSGGPLRGEQFF
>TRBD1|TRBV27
CASSSNRGPGELFF
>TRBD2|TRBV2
CASSLAADTQYF
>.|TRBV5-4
CASSEPGPHPREQYF
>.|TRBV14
CASSQTGAPPYEQYF